These 16 T cell receptor beta chains were all obtained from the same sample, sequenced in a study of cytomegalovirus exposure and HLA in healthy donors. A multiplex PCR was run with 60 Vbeta primers and 13 Jbeta primers. This table comes from immunoSEQ multiplex PCR, and its TCRdb copy is limited to in-frame clones, with some not included. The sample holds 150,000 to 200,000 clones; roughly 85% are singletons and the top ten take about 2.2%. The source material was PBMCs. These receptors were obtained from a woman between 45 and 65 years old in good health and CMV-seronegative.

The chain employs TRBV14 and TRBJ2-6; TRBD2 agrees at 11 bases. Per germline, CDR1 SGHDN and CDR2 FVKESK. The CDR3 spans 18 residues. The J segment lost 0 bases and the V segment lost 4 bases, leaving 5 bases of the junction unmatched. CDR3 loop: CASSRGLAGFSGANVLTF. The CDR3 coding sequence is TGTGCCAGCAGCCGAGGACTAGCGGGCTTCTCTGGGGCCAACGTCCTGACTTTC. Complete variable domain (other parts from reference TRBV14 and TRBJ2-6): EAGVTQFPSHSVIEKGQTVTLRCDPISGHDNLYWYRRVMGKEIKFLLHFVKESKQDESGMPNNRFLAERTGGTYSTLKVQPAELEDSGVYFCASSRGLAGFSGANVLTFGAGSRLTVL.

The genes are TRBV27 and TRBJ2-3, with TRBD2 matching over 11 bases. Germline V gene data show CDR1 as MNHEY and CDR2 as SMNVEV (reference sequence). The CDR3 is made up of 18 amino acids. Trimming removed 5 bases from V and 1 base from J; junction bases left unmatched: 11. The CDR3 DNA follows: TGTGCCAGCAGTGGTAGCGGGAGGGCCTGGGCGGGCACAGATACGCAGTATTTT. As protein: CASSGSGRAWAGTDTQYF.

The chain links TRBV27 to TRBJ1-1; D gene unclear. This CDR3 is 12 amino acids long. V was pared by 5 bases and J by 8 bases, with 12 bases between. Germline V lookup: CDR1 MNHEY, CDR2 SMNVEV (reference sequence). The DNA of the CDR3 is TGTGCCAGCAGTACCCGATTCGGGGAAGCTTTCTTT. Translated, it gives CASSTRFGEAFF.

For this clone: The sample contains more than one DNA sequence encoding this CDR3. The chain uses TRBV7-3 and TRBJ2-7, with TRBD2 identical over 11 bases. The CDR3 covers 14 residues. Unmatched junction bases numbered 6, after V lost 5 bases and J lost 6 bases. Germline V gives CDR1 SGHTA, CDR2 FQGTGA. This CDR3 is CASSPGTSGSEQYF. The CDR3 DNA reads as TGTGCCAGCAGCCCCGGGACTAGCGGCTCCGAGCAGTACTTC. The full variable domain, rest sourced from reference TRBV7-3 and TRBJ2-7, is GAGVSQTPSNKVTEKGKYVELRCDPISGHTALYWYRQSLGQGPEFLIYFQGTGAADDSGLPNDRFFAVRPEGSVSTLKIQRTERGDSAVYLCASSPGTSGSEQYFGPGTRLTVT.

V is TRBV7-7 and J is TRBJ2-3, with TRBD2 as a possible D gene (5 bases). The germline CDR1 and CDR2 sequences are SSHAT and FNYEAQ (reference sequence). Deletions cut 4 bases from V and 0 bases from J, with 8 bases between. The CDR3 is 14 amino acids. The CDR3 nucleotides read TGTGCCAGCAGCTCCGGACTGAGCACAGATACGCAGTATTTT. This codes for CASSSGLSTDTQYF.

V is TRBV5-6 and J is TRBJ1-6; 7 bases fit TRBD1. CDR1 is SGHDT and CDR2 is YYEEEE in the germline V gene. The CDR3 extends over 14 amino acids. V shed 6 bases, J shed 7 bases, and the junction held 7 bases outside the gene matches. CDR3 sequence reads: CASNWGTANSPLHF. The CDR3 DNA sequence: TGTGCCAGCAACTGGGGGACAGCAAATTCACCCCTCCACTTT.

V usage is TRBV11-2 and J usage is TRBJ1-1; 11 nucleotides align to TRBD1. The CDR3 sequence is 16 residues long. The junction had 13 bases not matched to a gene; V was cut back by 5 bases and J by 8 bases. Germline assignment: CDR1 SGHAT and CDR2 FQNNGV. CDR3 amino acids: CASSHPGQGAIREAFF. The DNA for the CDR3 is TGTGCCAGCAGCCATCCTGGACAGGGGGCGATACGGGAAGCTTTCTTT.

The chain carries TRBV19 and TRBJ1-5; 7 nucleotides line up with TRBD1. V shed 5 bases and J 0 bases; nucleotides not matched to a gene: 4. Germline loops: CDR1 LNHDA, CDR2 SQIVND (reference sequence). This CDR3 has 15 residues. The CDR3 coding sequence is TGTGCCAGTAGTCCTGGGACAGCTAGCAATCAGCCCCAGCATTTT. This translates into CASSPGTASNQPQHF.

This rearrangement joins TRBV27 to TRBJ2-7, with 9 positions matching TRBD1. The CDR3 is made up of 17 amino acids. Germline V gene data show CDR1 as MNHEY and CDR2 as SMNVEV (reference sequence). V lost 6 bases, J lost 3 bases, and 15 bases stayed unmatched. CDR3 protein: CASRPLDRGVLYYEQYF. The CDR3 coding sequence is TGTGCCAGCAGACCACTCGACAGGGGGGTTCTCTACTACGAGCAGTACTTC.

This chain connects TRBV9 to TRBJ1-1; a possible D gene is TRBD1 (5 bases). CDR1 is SGDLS and CDR2 is YYNGEE in the germline V gene. The CDR3 consists of 15 residues. V lost 0 bases to trimming and J lost 4 bases, with 13 bases between them. CDR3 sequence: CASSVDITGGTEAFF. The CDR3 nucleotides read TGTGCCAGCAGCGTAGATATCACGGGGGGCACTGAAGCTTTCTTT.

This chain joins TRBV7-3 and TRBJ2-3; D is unresolved. V gave up 5 bases and J gave up 0 bases, with 6 bases separating them. Germline CDR1 reads SGHTA; CDR2 reads FQGTGA. The CDR3 extends over 13 amino acids. The CDR3: CASSLSSTDTQYF. DNA of the CDR3: TGTGCCAGCAGCCTTTCCAGCACAGATACGCAGTATTTT.

The chain uses TRBV4-2 and TRBJ2-1; D may be TRBD2 (6 bases). CDR3 length: 15 residues. CDR1 and CDR2 from the germline V gene are LGHNA and YNFKEQ. V lost 0 bases to trimming and J lost 8 bases, with 14 bases between them. DNA for the CDR3: TGTGCCAGCAGCCAAGAGGAGACTAGTACAGATGAGCAGTTCTTC. Encoded protein: CASSQEETSTDEQFF.

The chain recombines TRBV27 with TRBJ2-4, with D possibly being TRBD1 (6 bases). The CDR3 extends over 14 amino acids. The V and J ends lost 4 bases and 1 base respectively, with 8 bases between them. Germline CDR1 reads MNHEY; CDR2 reads SMNVEV (reference sequence). CDR3: CASSSGVAKNIQYF. The CDR3 coding sequence is TGTGCCAGCAGTTCAGGGGTGGCCAAAAACATTCAGTACTTC.

This clone was seen a single time. This chain connects TRBV18 to TRBJ1-5; D is uncertain. The CDR3 is 14 residues long. Germline V gives CDR1 KGHSH, CDR2 LQKENI. V gave up 6 bases and J gave up 4 bases, with 13 bases separating them. The CDR3 here is CASSYTGGNQPQHF. The CDR3 DNA is TGTGCCAGCTCCTACACGGGAGGGAATCAGCCCCAGCATTTT.

This clone was observed a few times. For the CDR3, the DNA is TGTGCCAGCAGTGACCACAGGGCCGGTCAGCCCCAGCATTTT. Its translation is CASSDHRAGQPQHF. The chain joins TRBV27 to TRBJ1-5; D possibly corresponds to TRBD1 (6 bases). Germline lookup yields CDR1 MNHEY and CDR2 SMNVEV (reference sequence). The CDR3 runs 14 residues. V was trimmed by 5 bases and J by 6 bases, leaving 14 bases between them.

This clone was seen only a few times. The gene calls are TRBV7-9 and TRBJ2-5; maybe TRBD2 (5 bases). The CDR3 has 15 residues. Germline V gives CDR1 SEHNR, CDR2 FQNEAQ (reference sequence). V lost 0 bases to trimming and J lost 3 bases, with 11 bases between them. The CDR3 coding sequence is TGTGCCAGCAGCTTAGCGGAGTTGCGGGAAGAGACCCAGTACTTC. Translation gives CASSLAELREETQYF.